Shown below are 10 T cell receptor beta chains from a single sample sequenced in a study of blood T cell repertoires in COVID-19. TCRdb's table, derived via immunoSEQ multiplex PCR, lists solely in-frame clones and lacks some. The sample lists around 11,000 clones; 87% were seen once. Sample: peripheral blood. The receptors shown here come from a man aged 25 to 45 with active or convalescent COVID-19.

The chain uses TRBV2 and TRBJ2-1, with TRBD2 as a possible D gene (6 bases). The CDR3 is made up of 17 amino acids. V was clipped by 2 bases and J by 4 bases, with 18 bases between them. CDR1 and CDR2 from the germline V gene are SNHLY and FYNNEI. CDR3 nucleotides: TGTGCCAGCAGTGAACGGAACTTGCGGGGCGCATACAATGAGCAGTTCTTC. It is translated as CASSERNLRGAYNEQFF.

The V gene is TRBV25-1, the J gene TRBJ1-1; 7 bases match TRBD1. V dropped 5 bases and J dropped 9; count of bases not matched to a gene: 15. Per the germline V gene, CDR1 is MGHDK and CDR2 is SYGVNS. This CDR3 is 15 amino acids long. The CDR3, as DNA: TGTGCCAGCAGTAGATCGGACAGGCGGCAGGGGAAAGCTTTCTTT. It specifies CASSRSDRRQGKAFF.

CDR3 amino acids: CASSEVGNTEAFF. The CDR3 DNA sequence: TGTGCCAGCAGTGAAGTCGGTAACACTGAAGCTTTCTTT. The chain links TRBV6-1 to TRBJ1-1, with D unclear. CDR3 size: 13 residues. The germline gives CDR1 MNHNS, CDR2 SASEGT. Trimming left V 1 base short and J 2 bases short, with 5 bases between.

This clone came up once. The junction departs from the called germline gene at one end, perhaps through a read error. The V gene is TRBV9, the J gene TRBJ2-2; D remains unclear. The CDR3 totals 12 residues. Germline V CDR1 and CDR2: SGDLS, YYNGEE. DNA of the CDR3: TGTGCCAGCAGCCCTAACAGCGGGGAGCTGTTTTTT. Protein: CASSPNSGELFF.

In its sample, this clone was seen once. V is TRBV5-6 and J is TRBJ2-1, with 8 positions matching TRBD1. Trimming at V came to 0 bases and at J to 6 bases, leaving 5 bases not matched to a gene. The germline gives CDR1 SGHDT, CDR2 YYEEEE. The CDR3 extends over 15 amino acids. The CDR3 sequence: CASSLGQGNTNEQFF. The CDR3 region has the DNA TGTGCCAGCAGCTTGGGACAGGGGAACACCAATGAGCAGTTCTTC.

The chain has TRBV2 and TRBJ2-7, with 10 bases lining up with TRBD1. The V and J ends lost 6 bases and 4 bases, in that order; junction bases with no gene match: 3. CDR3 length: 13 residues. From germline, CDR1 is SNHLY and CDR2 FYNNEI. The CDR3 region has the DNA TGTGCCAGCAGCGGGACAGGGGCATACGAGCAGTACGTC. This translates into CASSGTGAYEQYV.

The chain carries TRBV6-5 and TRBJ1-1; D is ambiguous. Germline values: CDR1 MNHEY, CDR2 SVGAGI. V was pared by 6 bases and J by 7 bases, with 21 bases between. The CDR3 has 15 amino acids. In nucleotides, the CDR3 is TGTGCCAGCAGGAAAGGCGTAGGAGTGACTGATGAAGCTTTCTTT. This encodes CASRKGVGVTDEAFF.

J is TRBJ2-1 and V is TRBV6-4; 10 bases match TRBD2. CDR1 and CDR2 from the germline V gene are MRHNA and SNTAGT. The CDR3 consists of 15 residues. Unmatched junction bases numbered 3, after V lost 5 bases and J lost 2 bases. CDR3 DNA sequence: TGTGCCAGCAGTCCTCTAGCGGGGGCCTACAATGAGCAGTTCTTC. It translates to CASSPLAGAYNEQFF.

The CDR3 protein is CATSRVRGGDEQYV. For the CDR3, the DNA is TGTGCCACCAGCAGAGTTCGGGGAGGGGACGAGCAGTACGTC. The rearrangement uses TRBV15 and TRBJ2-7, with 7 bases matching TRBD2. Germline V lookup: CDR1 LNHNV, CDR2 YYDKDF (reference sequence). This CDR3 region has 14 residues. V lost 1 base and J lost 5; bases outside the gene matches: 5.

The V and J genes are TRBV5-8 and TRBJ2-7; TRBD2 matches at 9 bases. The trim removed 8 bases at V and 2 bases at J, leaving 5 bases unmatched. From germline, CDR1 is SGHTS and CDR2 YDEGEE. The CDR3 length is 13 residues. The CDR3 here is CAREVAGAYEQYF. The CDR3 region has the DNA TGTGCCAGGGAGGTAGCGGGGGCCTACGAGCAGTACTTC.